The sample holds a few counts of the clone carrying this T cell receptor (beta chain). Next came a second PCR, run for 7 to 11 cycles, which used a sample-barcoded 5' primer along with a J-beta primer mix. Via MiXCR, TCRdb re-called the 5' RACE reads, giving one row per CDR3 protein. The sample includes 1,800,000 or so distinct CDR3 sequences, approximately 40% of them seen just once. This sample was taken from a study of blood T cells in healthy people across ages. The CDR3 is 15 residues long. Trimming took 4 bases from V and 0 from J, leaving 12 bases between them. Looked up from germline, CDR1 is DFQATT and CDR2 is SNEGSKA (reference sequence).

Sequenced sample: blood. This rearrangement joins TRBV20-1 to TRBJ1-4, with unresolved D. The TCR comes from a human donor in good health. The CDR3 sequence is CSATDAFATNEKLFF. The CDR3, as DNA: TGCAGTGCTACGGACGCATTTGCAACTAATGAAAAACTGTTTTTT.